The 13 T cell receptor beta chains below come from one sample, sequenced in a study of CD8+CD57+ T cells in acquired aplastic anemia. Profiling that covered TCR beta VDJ and CDR3 relied on genomic DNA as its template. TCRdb reanalysed the reads using MiXCR and keeps one entry per CDR3 protein. Counted here are 250,000 to 300,000 distinct CDR3 sequences, around 60% occurring once; the ten biggest clones make up 8%. Material: sorted CD4+, CD8+, or CD8+CD57+ T cells (not recorded which) from PBMCs. These receptors were taken from a human donor with severe aplastic anemia or a healthy control (not recorded which).

V and J are TRBV29-1 and TRBJ1-6; perhaps TRBD1 as D (5 bases). Germline V gene lookup returns CDR1 SQVTM and CDR2 ANQGSEA. This CDR3 spans 11 amino acids. V was clipped by 8 bases and J by 12 bases, with 14 bases between them. The CDR3: CSSPGRVPLHF. In DNA form, the CDR3 reads TGCAGCTCACCGGGACGGGTACCCCTCCACTTT.

The chain joins TRBV11-2 to TRBJ2-7, with D possibly called TRBD1 or TRBD2 (5 bases each). CDR1 and CDR2 from the germline V gene are SGHAT and FQNNGV. V was trimmed by 2 bases and J by 5 bases, leaving 16 bases between them. This CDR3 has 15 amino acids. CDR3 in amino acids: CASSLQGGTRDEQYF. The CDR3 nucleotides read TGTGCCAGCAGCTTACAAGGAGGCACCAGGGACGAGCAGTACTTC.

The chain recombines TRBV29-1 with TRBJ1-2, with 9 bases fitting TRBD1. In germline, CDR1 is SQVTM, CDR2 ANQGSEA. V gave up 6 bases and J gave up 4 bases; unmatched junction bases: 3. CDR3 length equals 12 residues. The CDR3 region is CSVMTGGYGYTF. The CDR3 coding sequence is TGCAGCGTGATGACAGGGGGCTATGGCTACACCTTC.

This clonotype was found a few times. The CDR3 loop reads CASSLTTGSNYGYTF. The CDR3 nucleotides read TGTGCCAGCAGCTTAACAACAGGGTCTAACTATGGCTACACCTTC. The chain has TRBV7-6 and TRBJ1-2; possible D gene TRBD1, 6 bases. The CDR3 has 15 amino acids. V shed 2 bases and J shed 0 bases, with 10 bases lying between them. The germline CDR1 and CDR2 sequences are SGHVS and FNYEAQ.

This rearrangement joins TRBV15 to TRBJ1-1; D is ambiguous. The CDR3 has 14 residues. V lost 1 base and J 4 bases, leaving 10 bases between the germline ends. The germline V gene encodes CDR1 LNHNV and CDR2 YYDKDF (reference sequence). The CDR3 DNA reads TGTGCCACCAGCAGAGCGTTGGGGATCACTGAAGCTTTCTTT. Protein: CATSRALGITEAFF.

CDR3 loop: CASSATSGVNEQFF. CDR3 in DNA: TGTGCCAGCAGTGCGACTAGCGGGGTCAATGAGCAGTTCTTC. The V and J genes are TRBV6-4 and TRBJ2-1; the match to TRBD2 covers 11 bases. Germline V lookup: CDR1 MRHNA, CDR2 SNTAGT. There are 14 residues in the CDR3. V dropped 4 bases and J dropped 6; count of bases not matched to a gene: 2.

As concerns this clonotype: This may be a read error, as it is one base from a much larger clone. The rearrangement joins TRBV12-5 to TRBJ1-4; D gene uncertain. CDR3 length equals 11 residues. Germline V gene data show CDR1 as LGHNT and CDR2 as FRNRAP. CDR3 DNA sequence: TGTGCCATCGGGATAAATGAAAAACTGTTTTTT. Its protein product is CAIGINEKLFF.

The J gene is TRBJ2-3, the V gene TRBV6-6; D may be TRBD1 (6 bases). V gave up 5 bases and J gave up 1 base, with 13 bases separating them. Germline V gives CDR1 MNHNY, CDR2 SVGAGI (reference sequence). CDR3 size: 15 residues. The CDR3 region is CASSEGQQGTDTQYF. The CDR3 nucleotides are TGTGCCAGCAGTGAAGGACAGCAGGGCACAGATACGCAGTATTTT.

This clonotype showed up just once. The genes are TRBV20-1 and TRBJ2-7; the match to TRBD1 covers 12 bases. Germline V lookup: CDR1 DFQATT, CDR2 SNEGSKA (reference sequence). This CDR3 has 14 residues. Losses at the gene ends were 1 base for V and 6 bases for J; bases not matched to a gene: 4. CDR3 in DNA: TGCAGTGCTAGAGCGGGGACAGGGGGCGGCGAGCAGTACTTC. Encoded protein: CSARAGTGGGEQYF.

This clonotype was seen ten or more times. V and J are TRBV9 and TRBJ1-1; tentatively, D is TRBD1 (5 bases). CDR1 and CDR2 from the germline V gene are SGDLS and YYNGEE. Trimming removed 3 bases at V and 0 bases at J, with 9 bases between. There are 14 residues in the CDR3. CDR3 residues: CASSEDSMNTEAFF. For the CDR3, the DNA is TGTGCCAGCAGCGAAGACAGTATGAACACTGAAGCTTTCTTT.

The genes are TRBV20-1 and TRBJ2-5; no firm D call. Trimming removed 2 bases at V and 3 bases at J, with 4 bases between. The CDR3 is made up of 11 amino acids. The germline V gene has CDR1 DFQATT and CDR2 SNEGSKA (reference sequence). CDR3 sequence: CSARTEETQYF. Written as DNA, the CDR3 is TGCAGTGCTAGAACAGAAGAGACCCAGTACTTC.

This clonotype was detected many times. The J gene is TRBJ1-5, the V gene TRBV20-1; TRBD1 might be the D (6 bases). Germline loops: CDR1 DFQATT, CDR2 SNEGSKA (reference sequence). V was pared by 4 bases and J by 2 bases, with 9 bases between. The CDR3 runs 13 residues. CDR3 sequence reads: CSATGDGNQPQHF. DNA for the CDR3: TGCAGTGCTACAGGGGACGGCAATCAGCCCCAGCATTTT.

V gene TRBV15 combines with J gene TRBJ2-7; 7 bases line up with TRBD1. Germline CDR1 is LNHNV and CDR2 is YYDKDF (reference sequence). V was pared by 5 bases and J by 0 bases, with 7 bases of the junction left unmatched. The CDR3 has 15 amino acids. CDR3 sequence (DNA): TGTGCCACCAGCGCCGCCGGGACAGCCTCCTACGAGCAGTACTTC. This sequence encodes CATSAAGTASYEQYF.